Listed below are T cell receptor beta chains from one sample, sequenced in a study of CD8+ T cells in alopecia areata. Repertoires were generated with immunoSEQ multiplex PCR, while TCRdb's copy carries only in-frame clones and drops some. The table lists around 110,000 clones, about four fifths of them singletons. The input for sequencing was CD8+ T cells sorted from blood, taken at week 24, from a patient treated with tofacitinib. These receptors all stem from a human donor with alopecia areata. CDR3s include the opening cysteine and the closing phenylalanine or tryptophan. A D gene is named only where the DNA matches it firmly. Not all rows give a size; the values are once, few, many and, for expanded clones, a class.

D gene: NA; CDR3 length: 14; J gene: TRBJ2-3; clone size: NA; V gene: TRBV14; CDR3 protein: CASSQDQATDTQYF; CDR3 DNA: TGTGCCAGCAGCCAAGATCAGGCGACAGATACGCAGTATTTT
D gene: TRBD1; CDR3 length: 14; J gene: TRBJ1-1; clone size: NA; V gene: TRBV19; CDR3 protein: CASSIKGQGAEAFF; CDR3 DNA: TGTGCCAGTAGTATTAAAGGCCAGGGGGCTGAAGCTTTCTTT
D gene: TRBD2; CDR3 length: 18; J gene: TRBJ2-7; clone size: NA; V gene: TRBV5-1; CDR3 protein: CASSPGTSGGYSSYEQYF; CDR3 DNA: TGCGCCAGCAGCCCTGGGACTAGCGGGGGGTATAGCTCCTACGAGCAGTACTTC
D gene: TRBD2; CDR3 length: 15; J gene: TRBJ2-3; clone size: NA; V gene: TRBV2; CDR3 protein: CASSERDYLKDTQYF; CDR3 DNA: TGTGCCAGCAGTGAACGGGACTACCTCAAGGATACGCAGTATTTT
D gene: NA; CDR3 length: 14; J gene: TRBJ1-5; clone size: NA; V gene: TRBV7-9; CDR3 protein: CASSSPASNQPQHF; CDR3 DNA: TGTGCCAGCAGCTCCCCTGCCAGCAATCAGCCCCAGCATTTT
D gene: TRBD1; CDR3 length: 16; J gene: TRBJ1-3; clone size: NA; V gene: TRBV15; CDR3 protein: CATSRDPTGQGNTIYF; CDR3 DNA: TGTGCCACCAGCAGAGACCCGACAGGGCAGGGAAACACCATATATTTT
D gene: NA; CDR3 length: 14; J gene: TRBJ2-7; clone size: NA; V gene: TRBV4-3; CDR3 protein: CASSQDLGADEQYF; CDR3 DNA: TGCGCCAGCAGCCAAGATTTGGGGGCTGACGAGCAGTACTTC
D gene: TRBD1; CDR3 length: 16; J gene: TRBJ1-2; clone size: NA; V gene: TRBV30; CDR3 protein: CAWRDRDRGWDYGYTF; CDR3 DNA: TGTGCCTGGAGGGACCGGGACAGGGGATGGGACTATGGCTACACCTTC
D gene: NA; CDR3 length: 18; J gene: TRBJ2-1; clone size: NA; V gene: TRBV13; CDR3 protein: CASSLGGSGGGLYNEQFF; CDR3 DNA: TGTGCCAGCAGCTTAGGTGGGAGTGGCGGGGGCCTATACAATGAGCAGTTCTTC
D gene: TRBD2; CDR3 length: 15; J gene: TRBJ2-3; clone size: NA; V gene: TRBV7-2; CDR3 protein: CASSSLAGALDTQYF; CDR3 DNA: TGTGCCAGCAGCTCCCTAGCGGGGGCCTTAGATACGCAGTATTTT
D gene: NA; CDR3 length: 12; J gene: TRBJ2-7; clone size: NA; V gene: TRBV19; CDR3 protein: CASMGDGYEQYF; CDR3 DNA: TGTGCCAGTATGGGGGACGGCTACGAGCAGTACTTC
D gene: NA; CDR3 length: 15; J gene: TRBJ1-1; clone size: NA; V gene: TRBV4-2; CDR3 protein: CASSQGPGQHTEAFF; CDR3 DNA: TGTGCCAGCAGCCAAGGACCCGGACAGCACACTGAAGCTTTCTTT
D gene: TRBD2; CDR3 length: 15; J gene: TRBJ2-1; clone size: NA; V gene: TRBV10-3; CDR3 protein: CAISVASGGANEQFF; CDR3 DNA: TGTGCCATCAGTGTGGCTAGCGGGGGGGCCAATGAGCAGTTCTTC
D gene: NA; CDR3 length: 15; J gene: TRBJ1-6; clone size: NA; V gene: TRBV19; CDR3 protein: CASGEFGTDSSPLHF; CDR3 DNA: TGTGCCAGTGGGGAGTTTGGCACCGACAGCTCACCCCTCCACTTT
D gene: TRBD1; CDR3 length: 14; J gene: TRBJ2-1; clone size: NA; V gene: TRBV13; CDR3 protein: CASTQRQGFNEQFF; CDR3 DNA: TGTGCCAGCACCCAGCGACAGGGATTTAATGAGCAGTTCTTC
D gene: NA; CDR3 length: 13; J gene: TRBJ2-3; clone size: NA; V gene: TRBV9; CDR3 protein: CASSPGQRGTQYF; CDR3 DNA: TGTGCCAGCAGCCCAGGACAACGTGGTACGCAGTATTTT
D gene: NA; CDR3 length: 14; J gene: TRBJ1-1; clone size: NA; V gene: TRBV19; CDR3 protein: CASSPGGVATEAFF; CDR3 DNA: TGTGCCAGTAGTCCGGGTGGAGTTGCCACTGAAGCTTTCTTT
D gene: NA; CDR3 length: 14; J gene: TRBJ2-7; clone size: once; V gene: TRBV4-1; CDR3 protein: CASSNPGRIYEQYF; CDR3 DNA: TGCGCCAGCAGCAACCCCGGACGGATCTACGAGCAGTACTTC
D gene: NA; CDR3 length: 14; J gene: TRBJ2-3; clone size: few; V gene: TRBV5-1; CDR3 protein: CASSAVGTTDTQYF; CDR3 DNA: TGCGCCAGCAGCGCGGTGGGAACCACAGATACGCAGTATTTT
D gene: NA; CDR3 length: 13; J gene: TRBJ2-7; clone size: few; V gene: TRBV10-3; CDR3 protein: CAIRADSTYEQYF; CDR3 DNA: TGTGCCATCAGGGCGGACTCTACCTACGAGCAGTACTTC